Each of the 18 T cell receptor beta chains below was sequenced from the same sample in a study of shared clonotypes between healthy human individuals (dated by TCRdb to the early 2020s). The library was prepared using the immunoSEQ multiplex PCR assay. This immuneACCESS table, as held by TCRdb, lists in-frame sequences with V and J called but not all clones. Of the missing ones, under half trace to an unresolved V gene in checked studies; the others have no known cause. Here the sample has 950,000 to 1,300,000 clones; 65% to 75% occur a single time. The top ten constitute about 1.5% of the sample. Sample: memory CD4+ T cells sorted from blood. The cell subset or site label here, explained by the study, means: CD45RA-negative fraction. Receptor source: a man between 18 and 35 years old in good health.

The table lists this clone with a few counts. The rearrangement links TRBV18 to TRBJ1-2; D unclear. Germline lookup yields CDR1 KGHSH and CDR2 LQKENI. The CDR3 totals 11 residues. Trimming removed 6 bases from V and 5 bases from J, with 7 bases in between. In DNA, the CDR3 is TGTGCCAGCTCCGACGGGTATGGCTACACCTTC. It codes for CASSDGYGYTF.

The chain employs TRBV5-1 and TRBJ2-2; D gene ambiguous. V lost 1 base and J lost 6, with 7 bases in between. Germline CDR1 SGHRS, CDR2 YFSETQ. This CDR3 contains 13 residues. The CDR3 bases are TGCGCCAGCAGCTTGTCCCAGCCCGGGGAGCTGTTTTTT. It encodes CASSLSQPGELFF. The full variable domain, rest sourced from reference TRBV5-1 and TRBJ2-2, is KAGVTQTPRYLIKTRGQQVTLSCSPISGHRSVSWYQQTPGQGLQFLFEYFSETQRNKGNFPGRFSGRQFSNSRSEMNVSTLELGDSALYLCASSLSQPGELFFGEGSRLTVL.

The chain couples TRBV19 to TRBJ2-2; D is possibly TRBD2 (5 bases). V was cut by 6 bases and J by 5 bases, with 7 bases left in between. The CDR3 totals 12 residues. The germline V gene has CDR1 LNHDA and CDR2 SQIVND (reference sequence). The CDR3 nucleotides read TGTGCCAGTAGGCGGAGGACCGGGGAGCTGTTTTTT. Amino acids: CASRRRTGELFF.

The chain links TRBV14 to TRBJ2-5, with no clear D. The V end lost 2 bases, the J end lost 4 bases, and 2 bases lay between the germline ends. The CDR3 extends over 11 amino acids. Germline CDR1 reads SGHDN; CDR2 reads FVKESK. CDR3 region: CASSQRETQYF. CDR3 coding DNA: TGTGCCAGCAGCCAACGAGAGACCCAGTACTTC.

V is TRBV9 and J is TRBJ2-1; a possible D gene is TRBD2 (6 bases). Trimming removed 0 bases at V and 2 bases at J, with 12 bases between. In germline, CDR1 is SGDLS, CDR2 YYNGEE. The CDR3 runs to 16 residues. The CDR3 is CASSVAERATYNEQFF. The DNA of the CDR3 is TGTGCCAGCAGCGTAGCAGAGCGGGCGACCTACAATGAGCAGTTCTTC.

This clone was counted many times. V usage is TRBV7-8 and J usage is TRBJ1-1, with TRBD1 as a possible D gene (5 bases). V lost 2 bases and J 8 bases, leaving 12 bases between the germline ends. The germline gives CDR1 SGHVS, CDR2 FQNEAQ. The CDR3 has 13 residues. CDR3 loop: CASSLKDTLEAFF. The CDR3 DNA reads TGTGCCAGCAGCTTAAAGGACACGCTCGAAGCTTTCTTT.

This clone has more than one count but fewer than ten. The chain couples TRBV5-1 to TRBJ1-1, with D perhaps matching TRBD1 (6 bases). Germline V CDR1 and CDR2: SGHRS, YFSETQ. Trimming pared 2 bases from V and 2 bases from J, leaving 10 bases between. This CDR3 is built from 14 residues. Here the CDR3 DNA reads TGCGCCAGCAGCTTTGCGGGACAAAACACTGAAGCTTTCTTT. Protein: CASSFAGQNTEAFF.

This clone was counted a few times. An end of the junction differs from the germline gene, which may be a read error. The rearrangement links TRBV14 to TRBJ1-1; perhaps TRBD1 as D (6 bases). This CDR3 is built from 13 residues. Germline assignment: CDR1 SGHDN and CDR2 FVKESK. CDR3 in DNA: TGTGCCAGCAGCCCAGTGGATTTCGGGACACAGATTTTT. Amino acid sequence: CASSPVDFGTQIF.

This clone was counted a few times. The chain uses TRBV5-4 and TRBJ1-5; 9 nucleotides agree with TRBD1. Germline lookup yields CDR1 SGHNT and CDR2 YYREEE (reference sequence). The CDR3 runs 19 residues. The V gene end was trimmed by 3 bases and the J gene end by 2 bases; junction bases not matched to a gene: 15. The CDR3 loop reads CASSYRGRVTGDGNQPQHF. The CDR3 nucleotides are TGTGCCAGCAGCTACAGGGGGCGCGTCACGGGCGATGGCAATCAGCCCCAGCATTTT. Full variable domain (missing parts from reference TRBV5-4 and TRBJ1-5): ETGVTQSPTHLIKTRGQQVTLRCSSQSGHNTVSWYQQALGQGPQFIFQYYREEENGRGNFPPRFSGLQFPNYSSELNVNALELDDSALYLCASSYRGRVTGDGNQPQHFGDGTRLSIL.

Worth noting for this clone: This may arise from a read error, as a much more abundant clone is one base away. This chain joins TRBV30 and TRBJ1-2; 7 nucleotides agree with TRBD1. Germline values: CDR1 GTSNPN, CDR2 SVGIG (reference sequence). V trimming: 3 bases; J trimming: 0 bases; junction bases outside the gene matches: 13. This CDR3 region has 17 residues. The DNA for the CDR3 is TGTGCCTGGAGAGGGGGCCTTATGGGGCGAACTAACTATGGCTACACCTTC. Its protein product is CAWRGGLMGRTNYGYTF.

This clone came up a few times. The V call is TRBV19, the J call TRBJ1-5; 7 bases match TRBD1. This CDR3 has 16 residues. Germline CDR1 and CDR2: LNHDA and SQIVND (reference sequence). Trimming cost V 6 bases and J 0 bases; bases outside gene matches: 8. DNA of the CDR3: TGTGCCAGTAGCCAGAGACAGGGATATAGCAATCAGCCCCAGCATTTT. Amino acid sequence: CASSQRQGYSNQPQHF.

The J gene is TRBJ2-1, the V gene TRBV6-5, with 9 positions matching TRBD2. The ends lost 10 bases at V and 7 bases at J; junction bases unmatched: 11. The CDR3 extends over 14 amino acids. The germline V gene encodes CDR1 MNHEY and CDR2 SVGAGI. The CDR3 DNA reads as TGTGCCACCTCCCGTGCGGGAGGGCCGAATGAGCAGTTCTTC. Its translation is CATSRAGGPNEQFF.

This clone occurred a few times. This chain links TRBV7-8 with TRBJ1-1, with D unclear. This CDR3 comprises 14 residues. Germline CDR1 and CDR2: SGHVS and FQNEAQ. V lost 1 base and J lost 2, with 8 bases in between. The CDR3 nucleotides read TGTGCCAGCAGCTTAGGAGTTGGCAACACTGAAGCTTTCTTT. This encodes CASSLGVGNTEAFF. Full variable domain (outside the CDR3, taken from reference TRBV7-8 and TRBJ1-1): GAGVSQSPRYKVAKRGQDVALRCDPISGHVSLFWYQQALGQGPEFLTYFQNEAQLDKSGLPSDRFFAERPEGSVSTLKIQRTQQEDSAVYLCASSLGVGNTEAFFGQGTRLTVV.

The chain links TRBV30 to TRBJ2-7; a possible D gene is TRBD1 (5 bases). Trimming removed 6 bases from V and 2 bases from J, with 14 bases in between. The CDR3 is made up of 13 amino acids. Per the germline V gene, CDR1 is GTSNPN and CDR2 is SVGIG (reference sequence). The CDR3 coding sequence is TGTGCCTGCGGGCAGGGTTCAGCCTACGAGCAGTACTTC. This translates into CACGQGSAYEQYF.

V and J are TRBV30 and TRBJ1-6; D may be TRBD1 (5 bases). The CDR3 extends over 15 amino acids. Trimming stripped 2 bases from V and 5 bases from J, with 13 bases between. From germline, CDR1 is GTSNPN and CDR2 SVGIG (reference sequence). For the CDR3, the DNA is TGTGCCTGGAGTCGTCCGGGGCTCCATAATTCACCCCTCCACTTT. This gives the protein CAWSRPGLHNSPLHF.

The CDR3 DNA sequence: TGTGCCAGCAGTTCAAGACTAGCGGGGGGGACCTTCCAAGAGACCCAGTACTTC. It specifies CASSSRLAGGTFQETQYF. The chain has TRBV7-8 and TRBJ2-5; TRBD2 matches at 14 bases. With 6 bases clipped from V and 1 base from J, the junction kept 10 bases outside the gene matches. The CDR3 is 18 amino acids. Germline CDR1 is SGHVS and CDR2 is FQNEAQ.

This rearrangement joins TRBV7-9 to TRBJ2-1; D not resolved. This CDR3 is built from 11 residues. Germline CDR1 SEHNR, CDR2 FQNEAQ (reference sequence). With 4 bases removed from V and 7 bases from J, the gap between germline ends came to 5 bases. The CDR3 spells CASSSRNEQFF. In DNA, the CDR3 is TGTGCCAGCAGCTCCCGGAATGAGCAGTTCTTC.

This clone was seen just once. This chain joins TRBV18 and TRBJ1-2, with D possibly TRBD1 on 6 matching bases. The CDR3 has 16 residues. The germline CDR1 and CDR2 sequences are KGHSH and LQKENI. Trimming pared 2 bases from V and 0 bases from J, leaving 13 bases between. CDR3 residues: CASSPSLGQSNYGYTF. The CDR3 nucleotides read TGTGCCAGCTCACCATCTCTCGGACAGTCTAACTATGGCTACACCTTC.